These 21 T cell receptor beta chains were all obtained from the same sample, sequenced in a study of CD8 T cells in ankylosing spondylitis. These receptors lack a known antigen. Whole-study findings and limits: A motif of under 10 highly homologous TCR beta variants was seen as apparently characteristic of ankylosing spondylitis blood.

TCRdb itself ran the 5' RACE reads through MiXCR, one entry per CDR3 protein. The data contain around 540,000 distinct CDR3 sequences, about 13% of them singletons. Sequencing was performed on blood, either unsorted or a sorted T cell fraction (not recorded which). These TCRs come from a male donor with ankylosing spondylitis.

V gene TRBV7-9 combines with J gene TRBJ1-1; TRBD1 matches 7 bases. J gave up 7 bases and V 5 bases, and 13 bases lay outside the gene matches. The CDR3 is 15 residues long. Germline V gene lookup returns CDR1 SEHNR and CDR2 FQNEAQ (reference sequence). For the CDR3, the DNA is TGTGCCAGCAGCACAACTCCGAGGGGGCAGGGTGAAGCTTTCTTT. It specifies CASSTTPRGQGEAFF.

This clonotype occurred many times. The V call is TRBV27, the J call TRBJ1-1; possible D gene TRBD1, 6 bases. This CDR3 has 16 residues. Looked up from germline, CDR1 is MNHEY and CDR2 is SMNVEV (reference sequence). Trimming removed 7 bases from V and 0 bases from J, with 18 bases in between. CDR3 DNA sequence: TGTGCCAGCACCAGGAAAGGGGGGGCGATGAACACTGAAGCTTTCTTT. Protein product: CASTRKGGAMNTEAFF.

This clonotype was seen a handful of times. The rearrangement uses TRBV20-1 and TRBJ2-3; 8 bases align to TRBD2. CDR1 and CDR2 from the germline V gene are DFQATT and SNEGSKA (reference sequence). V lost 1 base to trimming and J lost 6 bases; unmatched junction nucleotides: 6. The CDR3 is 14 amino acids. This CDR3 reads CSARAGGPADTQYF. The CDR3, as DNA: TGCAGTGCTAGAGCGGGAGGGCCCGCGGATACGCAGTATTTT.

This clonotype was seen at least ten times. The CDR3: CSAIGTPSYEQYF. CDR3 nucleotide sequence: TGCAGTGCTATTGGGACACCGTCCTACGAGCAGTACTTC. V gene TRBV20-1 combines with J gene TRBJ2-7; D is possibly TRBD1 (6 bases). Trimming left V 4 bases short and J 1 base short, with 11 bases between. This CDR3 has 13 residues. Per germline, CDR1 DFQATT and CDR2 SNEGSKA (reference sequence).

The table lists this clonotype with a few counts. This chain connects TRBV20-1 to TRBJ1-5; D remains unclear. V dropped 6 bases and J dropped 12 bases, with 15 bases sitting between them. Germline CDR1 and CDR2: DFQATT and SNEGSKA (reference sequence). This CDR3 has 11 amino acids. CDR3 DNA: TGCAGTGCGCTTGACGATGGACTCCAGCATTTT. Protein sequence: CSALDDGLQHF.

The rearrangement joins TRBV5-1 to TRBJ2-2; possibly TRBD1 for D (7 bases). This CDR3 is built from 17 residues. The germline V and J ends were trimmed by 4 bases and 2 bases, with 18 bases remaining between them. Germline CDR1 and CDR2: SGHRS and YFSETQ. In DNA form, the CDR3 reads TGCGCCAGCAGCGTGAGGCGGGGACAGACTAACACCGGGGAGCTGTTTTTT. Translated, it gives CASSVRRGQTNTGELFF.

This chain links TRBV5-1 with TRBJ1-4; 8 nucleotides agree with TRBD1. CDR1 is SGHRS, CDR2 YFSETQ, per germline. The CDR3 totals 17 residues. V lost 4 bases and J lost 2; bases outside the gene matches: 10. DNA for the CDR3: TGCGCCAGCAGCGCCCGGAGGCAGGGGGCGACTAATGAAAAACTGTTTTTT. It encodes CASSARRQGATNEKLFF.

A few counts support this clonotype. The V and J genes are TRBV18 and TRBJ2-5, with no clear D. The CDR3 is 14 residues long. With 3 bases removed from V and 5 bases from J, the gap between germline ends came to 13 bases. The germline V gene encodes CDR1 KGHSH and CDR2 LQKENI. CDR3 protein: CASSPVGNGETQYF. For the CDR3, the DNA is TGTGCCAGCTCACCCGTCGGAAACGGGGAGACCCAGTACTTC.

This clonotype has more than one count but fewer than ten. V is TRBV28 and J is TRBJ1-2; no definite D call. Per the germline V gene, CDR1 is MDHEN and CDR2 is SYDVKM. The germline V and J ends were trimmed by 3 bases and 4 bases, with 21 bases remaining between them. The CDR3 runs to 17 residues. The CDR3 sequence is CASSLSPTGLWGYGYTF. The CDR3 bases are TGTGCCAGCAGTTTGTCTCCAACGGGGTTGTGGGGCTATGGCTACACCTTC.

The chain couples TRBV11-2 to TRBJ2-7; 8 bases fit TRBD1. Germline V CDR1 and CDR2: SGHAT, FQNNGV. This CDR3 contains 14 residues. V was pared by 5 bases and J by 3 bases, with 6 bases of the junction left unmatched. CDR3 loop: CASSRGQGIYEQYV. The CDR3 DNA reads as TGTGCCAGCAGCAGAGGACAGGGTATCTACGAGCAGTACGTC.

This clonotype came up many times. This sequence joins TRBV2 and TRBJ2-7; D gene unclear. This CDR3 is built from 11 residues. Trimming removed 5 bases from V and 5 bases from J, with 7 bases in between. CDR1 is SNHLY and CDR2 is FYNNEI in the germline V gene. CDR3 DNA: TGTGCCAGCAGTTACCAGGACGAGCAGTACTTC. This sequence encodes CASSYQDEQYF.

This clonotype was counted ten times or more. The rearrangement joins TRBV27 to TRBJ2-7; D is uncertain. V was trimmed by 3 bases and J by 3 bases, leaving 12 bases between them. The germline CDR1 and CDR2 sequences are MNHEY and SMNVEV (reference sequence). The length of the CDR3 is 14 residues. The CDR3 sequence is CASSFSGPSYEQYF. The CDR3 DNA reads TGTGCCAGCAGTTTTTCGGGTCCTAGCTACGAGCAGTACTTC.

In this sample, this clonotype turned up a few times. The CDR3 DNA follows: TGTGCCAGCAGCCTAGAGAGGGGGGCAGAGACCCAGTACTTC. Its protein is CASSLERGAETQYF. The chain links TRBV3-1 to TRBJ2-5; D tentatively fits TRBD1 or TRBD2 (6 bases each). The CDR3 totals 14 residues. V lost 4 bases to trimming and J lost 4 bases, with 13 bases between them. The germline V gene encodes CDR1 LGHDT and CDR2 YNNKEL (reference sequence).

This clonotype was detected only a few times. The gene calls are TRBV20-1 and TRBJ2-3; 10 nucleotides match TRBD2. Germline V gene lookup returns CDR1 DFQATT and CDR2 SNEGSKA (reference sequence). The CDR3 has 14 amino acids. Losses at the gene ends were 3 bases for V and 6 bases for J; bases not matched to a gene: 6. The CDR3 spells CSARTSGRRDTQYF. In DNA, the CDR3 is TGCAGTGCTAGGACTAGCGGGCGAAGGGATACGCAGTATTTT.

A few counts support this clonotype. The V call is TRBV18, the J call TRBJ2-1, with D possibly being TRBD1 (6 bases). Trimming removed 3 bases from V and 9 bases from J, with 21 bases in between. The CDR3 sequence is 16 residues long. Germline CDR1 reads KGHSH; CDR2 reads LQKENI. The CDR3 sequence is CASSPSLPGTKIEQFF. The CDR3 bases are TGTGCCAGCTCACCGTCATTACCCGGGACAAAAATTGAGCAGTTCTTC.

J is TRBJ2-7 and V is TRBV15; D gene unclear. V was shortened by 1 base and J by 4 bases, with 5 bases between the two germline ends. Per the germline V gene, CDR1 is LNHNV and CDR2 is YYDKDF (reference sequence). The CDR3 runs 12 residues. Written as DNA, the CDR3 is TGTGCCACCAGCAGAGGACCATACGAGCAGTACTTC. Protein sequence: CATSRGPYEQYF.

The J gene is TRBJ2-3, the V gene TRBV10-3, with 11 bases fitting TRBD2. Trimming at V came to 6 bases and at J to 0 bases, leaving 5 bases not matched to a gene. Germline CDR1 is ENHRY and CDR2 is SYGVKD. CDR3 length: 16 amino acids. The CDR3 DNA reads as TGTGCCATCAGCGGGACTAGCGGAGCTAGCACAGATACGCAGTATTTT. Its translation: CAISGTSGASTDTQYF.

V is TRBV24-1 and J is TRBJ2-5; TRBD2 is a possible D gene (6 bases). Trimming pared 3 bases from V and 1 base from J, leaving 20 bases between. From germline, CDR1 is KGHDR and CDR2 SFDVKD. The CDR3 consists of 18 residues. The CDR3 region is CATSDRNRREVGQETQYF. As DNA, the CDR3 is TGTGCCACCAGTGATAGGAATCGGCGGGAAGTTGGCCAAGAGACCCAGTACTTC.

This clonotype was detected only a few times. The chain has TRBV27 and TRBJ2-7, with 9 nucleotides matching TRBD1. The CDR3 sequence is 17 residues long. Germline trimming cut 7 bases from V and 2 bases from J; bases unmatched to any gene: 15. CDR1 MNHEY and CDR2 SMNVEV come from the germline V gene (reference sequence). In DNA, the CDR3 is TGTGCCAGCACCCCTAGCGCCGGGACAGGGATTACCTACGAGCAGTACTTC. It translates to CASTPSAGTGITYEQYF.

Only a few counts were recorded for this clonotype. The chain joins TRBV20-1 to TRBJ2-5, with 7 bases that match TRBD1. The germline gives CDR1 DFQATT, CDR2 SNEGSKA (reference sequence). The CDR3 contains 13 residues. Trimming cost V 3 bases and J 2 bases; bases outside gene matches: 3. DNA of the CDR3: TGCAGTGCTAGTCTGGGACAGCAAGAGACCCAGTACTTC. Translation gives CSASLGQQETQYF.

This clonotype has just a few counts. The genes are TRBV12-3 or TRBV12-4 and TRBJ1-6; D may be TRBD1 (6 bases). Trimming cost V 2 bases and J 7 bases, with 12 bases left between them. The CDR3 has 15 residues. The CDR3 reads CASSLFRGENSPLHF. CDR3 bases: TGTGCCAGCAGTTTATTCAGGGGAGAGAATTCACCCCTCCACTTT.